The clone carrying this T cell receptor (beta chain) was detected only a few times. The data stem from a study of blood T cell repertoires in COVID-19. Data came from immunoSEQ multiplex PCR; TCRdb stores just in-frame clones and leaves some out. The repertoire has fewer than 200,000 clones, 60% to 80% of them found once; the top ten carry approximately 27%. The CDR3 is made up of 14 amino acids. V lost 3 bases, J lost 1 base, and 0 bases stayed unmatched. Germline-derived CDR1 and CDR2 are SGHRS and YFSETQ. Sequenced sample: peripheral blood. This chain joins TRBV5-1 and TRBJ2-2, with TRBD1 identical over 7 bases. The TCR sequence derives from a woman aged 70-85 years with acute or convalescent COVID-19. The CDR3 spells CASSWTGNTGELFF. CDR3 bases: TGCGCCAGCAGCTGGACAGGGAACACCGGGGAGCTGTTTTTT.